This TCR beta chain was captured in a study of blood T cells in healthy people across ages. For the second PCR, which ran for roughly 7 to 11 cycles, a sample-barcoded 5' primer and a J-beta primer mix were used. Each cDNA molecule was tagged by a template-switch adaptor with 12 random nucleotides. Each CDR3 protein gets one entry after TCRdb re-called the 5' RACE reads with MiXCR. The top ten clones hold about 12% of a sample with about a million distinct CDR3 sequences, more than 30% of them seen once. This clonotype has at least ten counts. The CDR3 totals 11 residues. Germline V gives CDR1 DFQATT, CDR2 SNEGSKA (reference sequence). V lost 3 bases, J lost 6 bases, and 7 bases lay in between.

The gene calls are TRBV20-1 and TRBJ2-3; D uncertain. The specimen sequenced was blood. The clonotype comes from a man between 18 and 35 years old in good health. CDR3 protein: CSASWWDTQYF. Written as DNA, the CDR3 is TGCAGTGCTAGTTGGTGGGATACGCAGTATTTT.